The T cell receptor (beta chain) described here comes from a study of T cells and Merkel cell carcinoma outcomes. TCRdb's copy holds only in-frame clones and misses some; the assay was immunoSEQ multiplex PCR. This table holds 15,000 or so clones, over 70% found once. CDR1 and CDR2 (germline): DFQATT, SNEGSKA (reference sequence). Deletions cut 6 bases from V and 11 bases from J, with 16 bases between. This CDR3 has 11 amino acids. Input material: tumor tissue from Merkel cell carcinoma. The sequence came from a human donor with Merkel cell carcinoma. The gene calls are TRBV20-1 and TRBJ1-1, with D tentatively TRBD1 (5 bases). CDR3 loop: CSAGDRVAAFF. CDR3 in DNA: TGCAGTGCCGGGGACCGCGTAGCCGCTTTCTTT.